Given below is one T cell receptor (beta chain) in context. In the authors' methods: Estimation of nucleated cell counts relied on the amplification of reference gene primers. The repertoire was sequenced with immunoSEQ multiplex PCR; TCRdb's copy has only in-frame clones and lacks some. V and J calls and clone size are given by that table; D and trimming were obtained from the DNA. The sample yields a few hundred thousand clones, around four fifths seen once. These data belong to a study of blood T cell repertoires in COVID-19. Study in general: Researchers got acute and convalescent COVID-19 samples from the United States, Italy and Spain. In each case, the material was cDNA or gDNA derived from T cells, B-cell-depleted T cells, or PBMCs.

The CDR3 is made up of 14 amino acids. Germline-derived CDR1 and CDR2 are SGHDT and YYEEEE. V was shortened by 0 bases and J by 0 bases, with 6 bases between the two germline ends. The specimen was peripheral blood. The clonotype was recovered from a man between 60 and 75 years old who had recovered from COVID-19. The chain uses TRBV5-6 and TRBJ1-2; no definite D call. In nucleotides, the CDR3 is TGTGCCAGCAGCTTGGTGGCAGCTAACTATGGCTACACCTTC. This gives the protein CASSLVAANYGYTF.